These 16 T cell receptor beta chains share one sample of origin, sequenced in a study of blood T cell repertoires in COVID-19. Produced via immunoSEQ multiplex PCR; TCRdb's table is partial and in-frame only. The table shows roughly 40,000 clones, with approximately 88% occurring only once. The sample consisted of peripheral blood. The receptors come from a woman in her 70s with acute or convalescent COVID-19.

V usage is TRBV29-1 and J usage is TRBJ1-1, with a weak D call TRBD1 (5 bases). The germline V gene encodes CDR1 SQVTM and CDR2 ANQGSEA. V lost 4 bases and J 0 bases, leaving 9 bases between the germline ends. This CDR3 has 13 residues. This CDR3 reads CSVGTGMNTEAFF. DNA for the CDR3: TGCAGCGTTGGCACAGGAATGAACACTGAAGCTTTCTTT.

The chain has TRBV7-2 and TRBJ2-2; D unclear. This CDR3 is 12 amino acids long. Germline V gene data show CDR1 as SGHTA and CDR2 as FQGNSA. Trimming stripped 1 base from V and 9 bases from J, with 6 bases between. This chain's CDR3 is CASSLVGRELFF. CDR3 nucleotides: TGTGCCAGCAGCTTAGTTGGCCGGGAGCTGTTTTTT.

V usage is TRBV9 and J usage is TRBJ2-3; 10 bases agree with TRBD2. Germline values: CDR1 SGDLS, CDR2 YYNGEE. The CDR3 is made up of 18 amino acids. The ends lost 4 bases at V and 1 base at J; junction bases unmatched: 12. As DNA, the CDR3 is TGTGCCAGCAGCCCAACTTCCTCCGGGACTAGCGGCACAGATACGCAGTATTTT. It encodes CASSPTSSGTSGTDTQYF.

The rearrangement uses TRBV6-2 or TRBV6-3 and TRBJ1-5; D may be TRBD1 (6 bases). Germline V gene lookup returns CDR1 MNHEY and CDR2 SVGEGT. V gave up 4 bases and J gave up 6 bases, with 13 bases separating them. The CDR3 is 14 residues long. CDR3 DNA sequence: TGTGCCAGCAGTTCCGGGACATTCACTCAGCCCCAGCATTTT. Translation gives CASSSGTFTQPQHF.

CDR3 bases: TGTGCCAGTCTAGGGCCGACCGCGGGAGAGACCCAGTACTTC. Translating it yields CASLGPTAGETQYF. This chain links TRBV28 with TRBJ2-5; tentatively, D is TRBD2 (5 bases). Germline CDR1 and CDR2: MDHEN and SYDVKM. CDR3 size: 14 residues. Trimming cost V 9 bases and J 4 bases, with 18 bases left between them.

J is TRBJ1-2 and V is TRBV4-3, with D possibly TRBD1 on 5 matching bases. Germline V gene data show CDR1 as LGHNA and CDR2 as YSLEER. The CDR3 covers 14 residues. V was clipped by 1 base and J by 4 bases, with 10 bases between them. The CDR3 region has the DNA TGCGCCAGCAGCCAAGCCCCAGGGCTCTATGGCTACACCTTC. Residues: CASSQAPGLYGYTF.

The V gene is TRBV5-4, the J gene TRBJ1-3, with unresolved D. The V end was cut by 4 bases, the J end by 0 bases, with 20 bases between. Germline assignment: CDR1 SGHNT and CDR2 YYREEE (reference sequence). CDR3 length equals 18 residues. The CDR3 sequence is CASSPGLSEATSGNTIYF. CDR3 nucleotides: TGTGCCAGCAGCCCGGGTCTAAGCGAGGCTACCTCTGGAAACACCATATATTTT. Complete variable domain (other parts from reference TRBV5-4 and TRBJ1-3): ETGVTQSPTHLIKTRGQQVTLRCSSQSGHNTVSWYQQALGQGPQFIFQYYREEENGRGNFPPRFSGLQFPNYSSELNVNALELDDSALYLCASSPGLSEATSGNTIYFGEGSWLTVV.

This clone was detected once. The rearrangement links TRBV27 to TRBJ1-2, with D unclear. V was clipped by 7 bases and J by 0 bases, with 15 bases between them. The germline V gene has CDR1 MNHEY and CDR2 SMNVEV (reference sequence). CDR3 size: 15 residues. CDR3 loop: CASTPFSPSNYGYTF. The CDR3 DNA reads TGTGCCAGCACCCCCTTCAGTCCTTCTAACTATGGCTACACCTTC.

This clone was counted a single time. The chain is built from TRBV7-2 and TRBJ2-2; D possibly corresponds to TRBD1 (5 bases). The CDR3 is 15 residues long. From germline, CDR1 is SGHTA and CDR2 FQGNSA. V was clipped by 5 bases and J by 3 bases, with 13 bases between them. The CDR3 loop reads CASSPDRRYTGELFF. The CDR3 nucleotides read TGTGCCAGCAGCCCTGACAGAAGATACACCGGGGAGCTGTTTTTT.

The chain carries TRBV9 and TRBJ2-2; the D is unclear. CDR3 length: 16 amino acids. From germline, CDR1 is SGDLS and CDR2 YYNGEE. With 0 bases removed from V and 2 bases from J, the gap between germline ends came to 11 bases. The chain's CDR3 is CASSVALLPNTGELFF. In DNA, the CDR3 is TGTGCCAGCAGCGTAGCCCTGCTACCAAACACCGGGGAGCTGTTTTTT.

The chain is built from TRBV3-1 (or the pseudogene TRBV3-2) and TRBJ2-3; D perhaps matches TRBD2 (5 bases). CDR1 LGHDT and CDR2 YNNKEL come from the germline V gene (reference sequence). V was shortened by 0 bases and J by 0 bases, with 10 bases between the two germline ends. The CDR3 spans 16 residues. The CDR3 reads CASSQDVPGSTDTQYF. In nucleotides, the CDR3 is TGTGCCAGCAGCCAAGATGTTCCGGGGAGCACAGATACGCAGTATTTT.

Written as DNA, the CDR3 is TGTGCCTGGGGAGTGAGGAGCCACACTGAAGCTTTCTTT. It codes for CAWGVRSHTEAFF. The rearrangement links TRBV30 to TRBJ1-1; D uncertain. V lost 5 bases and J 3 bases, leaving 13 bases between the germline ends. Germline V gene data show CDR1 as GTSNPN and CDR2 as SVGIG (reference sequence). There are 13 residues in the CDR3.

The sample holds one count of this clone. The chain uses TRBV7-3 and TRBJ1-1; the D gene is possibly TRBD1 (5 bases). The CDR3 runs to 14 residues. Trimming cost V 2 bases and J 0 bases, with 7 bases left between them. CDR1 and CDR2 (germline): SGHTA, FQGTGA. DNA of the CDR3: TGTGCCAGCAGCTTACAGGGTCTGAACACTGAAGCTTTCTTT. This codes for CASSLQGLNTEAFF.

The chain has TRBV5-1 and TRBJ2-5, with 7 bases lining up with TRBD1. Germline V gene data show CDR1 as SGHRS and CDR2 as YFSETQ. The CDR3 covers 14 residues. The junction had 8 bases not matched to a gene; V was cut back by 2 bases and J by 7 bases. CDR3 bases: TGCGCCAGCAGCTTAGGGGGCCCAGAGGGGACCCAGTACTTC. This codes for CASSLGGPEGTQYF. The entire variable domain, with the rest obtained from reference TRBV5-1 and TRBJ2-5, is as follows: KAGVTQTPRYLIKTRGQQVTLSCSPISGHRSVSWYQQTPGQGLQFLFEYFSETQRNKGNFPGRFSGRQFSNSRSEMNVSTLELGDSALYLCASSLGGPEGTQYFGPGTRLLVL.

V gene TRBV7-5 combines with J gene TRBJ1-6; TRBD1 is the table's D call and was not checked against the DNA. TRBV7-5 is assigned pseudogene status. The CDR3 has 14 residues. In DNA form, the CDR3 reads TGTGCCAGAAGTTTCGACAGGCGGAATTCACCCCTCCACTTT. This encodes CARSFDRRNSPLHF.

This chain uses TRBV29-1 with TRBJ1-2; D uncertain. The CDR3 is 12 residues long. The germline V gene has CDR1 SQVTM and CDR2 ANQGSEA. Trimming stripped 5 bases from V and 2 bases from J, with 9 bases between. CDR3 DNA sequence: TGCAGCGTTCAGCGCACGAACTATGGCTACACCTTC. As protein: CSVQRTNYGYTF. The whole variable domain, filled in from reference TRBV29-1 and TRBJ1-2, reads SAVISQKPSRDICQRGTSLTIQCQVDSQVTMMFWYRQQPGQSLTLIATANQGSEATYESGFVIDKFPISRPNLTFSTLTVSNMSPEDSSIYLCSVQRTNYGYTFGSGTRLTVV.